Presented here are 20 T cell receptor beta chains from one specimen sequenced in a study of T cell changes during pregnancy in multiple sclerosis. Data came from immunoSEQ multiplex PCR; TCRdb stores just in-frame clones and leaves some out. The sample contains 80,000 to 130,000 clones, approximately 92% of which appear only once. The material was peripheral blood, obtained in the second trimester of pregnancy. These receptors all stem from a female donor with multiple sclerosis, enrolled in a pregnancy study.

Here the CDR3 DNA reads TGTGCCAGCAGCTTAGAGCCAGGGGGCAACACTGAAGCTTTCTTT. It specifies CASSLEPGGNTEAFF. The gene calls are TRBV7-2 and TRBJ1-1; 8 bases agree with TRBD1. CDR3 length: 15 residues. Germline V gives CDR1 SGHTA, CDR2 FQGNSA. The J segment lost 2 bases and the V segment lost 1 base, leaving 3 bases of the junction unmatched.

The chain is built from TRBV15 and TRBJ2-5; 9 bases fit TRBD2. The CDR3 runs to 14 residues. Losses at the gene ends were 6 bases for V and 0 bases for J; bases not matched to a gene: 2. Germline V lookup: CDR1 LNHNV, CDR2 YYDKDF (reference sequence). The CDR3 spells CATRAGGYQETQYF. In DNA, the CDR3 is TGTGCCACCAGAGCGGGGGGCTACCAAGAGACCCAGTACTTC.

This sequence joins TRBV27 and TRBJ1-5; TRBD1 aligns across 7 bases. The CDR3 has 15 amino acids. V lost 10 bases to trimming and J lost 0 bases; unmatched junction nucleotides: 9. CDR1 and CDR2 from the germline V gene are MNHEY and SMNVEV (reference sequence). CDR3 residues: CATPRGLSSNQPQHF. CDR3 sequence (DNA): TGTGCCACCCCTAGGGGGCTCTCTAGCAATCAGCCCCAGCATTTT.

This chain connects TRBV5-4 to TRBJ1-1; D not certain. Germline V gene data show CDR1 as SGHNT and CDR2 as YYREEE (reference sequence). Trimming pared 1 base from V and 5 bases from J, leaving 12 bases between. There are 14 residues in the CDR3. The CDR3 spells CASSLYPRETEAFF. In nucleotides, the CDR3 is TGTGCCAGCAGCTTGTACCCGCGGGAGACTGAAGCTTTCTTT.

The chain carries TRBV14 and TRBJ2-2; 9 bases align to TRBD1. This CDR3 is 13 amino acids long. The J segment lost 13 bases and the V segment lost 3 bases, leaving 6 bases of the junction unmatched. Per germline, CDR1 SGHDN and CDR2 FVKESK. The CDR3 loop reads CASSHDLDRGLFF. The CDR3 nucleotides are TGTGCCAGCAGCCATGATTTGGACAGGGGGCTGTTTTTT.

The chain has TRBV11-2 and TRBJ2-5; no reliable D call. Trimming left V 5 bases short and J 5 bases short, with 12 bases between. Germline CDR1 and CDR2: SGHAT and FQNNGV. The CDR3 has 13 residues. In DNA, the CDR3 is TGTGCCAGCAGCATCGTCCTCGGGGAGACCCAGTACTTC. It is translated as CASSIVLGETQYF.

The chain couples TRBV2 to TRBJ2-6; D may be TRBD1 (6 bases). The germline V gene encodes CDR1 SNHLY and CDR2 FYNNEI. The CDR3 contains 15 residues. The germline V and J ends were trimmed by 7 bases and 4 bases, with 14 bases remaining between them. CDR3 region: CASKAGVYGANVLTF. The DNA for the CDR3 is TGTGCCAGCAAGGCAGGGGTGTACGGGGCCAACGTCCTGACTTTC.

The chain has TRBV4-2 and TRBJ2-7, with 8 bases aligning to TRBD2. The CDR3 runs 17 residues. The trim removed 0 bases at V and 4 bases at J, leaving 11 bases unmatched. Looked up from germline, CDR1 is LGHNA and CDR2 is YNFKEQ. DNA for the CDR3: TGTGCCAGCAGCCAAGACGATAGCGGGGAGCCTTTTTACGAGCAGTACTTC. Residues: CASSQDDSGEPFYEQYF.

The CDR3 is CSGRQVKDTEAFF. The DNA for the CDR3 is TGCAGCGGTCGACAGGTGAAGGACACTGAAGCTTTCTTT. This chain links TRBV29-1 with TRBJ1-1; D possibly corresponds to TRBD1 (6 bases). The CDR3 contains 13 residues. V was clipped by 7 bases and J by 3 bases, with 15 bases between them. Germline V CDR1 and CDR2: SQVTM, ANQGSEA.

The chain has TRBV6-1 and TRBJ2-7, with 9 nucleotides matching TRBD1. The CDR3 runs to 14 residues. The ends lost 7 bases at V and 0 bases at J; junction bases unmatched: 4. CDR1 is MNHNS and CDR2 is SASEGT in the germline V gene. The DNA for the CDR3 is TGTGCCAGCACCCCGGGACAGGGCTCCTACGAGCAGTACTTC. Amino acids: CASTPGQGSYEQYF.

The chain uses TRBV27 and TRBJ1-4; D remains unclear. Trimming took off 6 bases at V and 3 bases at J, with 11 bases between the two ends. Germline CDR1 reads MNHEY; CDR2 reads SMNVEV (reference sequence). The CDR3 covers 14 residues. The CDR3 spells CASRPSEPNEKLFF. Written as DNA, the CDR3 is TGTGCCAGCAGACCGAGCGAGCCTAATGAAAAACTGTTTTTT.

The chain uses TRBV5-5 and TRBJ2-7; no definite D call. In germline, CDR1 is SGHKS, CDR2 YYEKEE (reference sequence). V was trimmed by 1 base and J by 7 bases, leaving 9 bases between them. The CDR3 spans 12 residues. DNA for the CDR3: TGTGCCAGCAGCTTGATACAGCAGGAGCAGTACTTC. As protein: CASSLIQQEQYF.

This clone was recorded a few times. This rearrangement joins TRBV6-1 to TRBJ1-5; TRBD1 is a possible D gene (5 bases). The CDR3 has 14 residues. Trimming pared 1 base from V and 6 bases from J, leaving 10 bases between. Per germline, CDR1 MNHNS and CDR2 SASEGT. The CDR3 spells CASSEGSRGQPQHF. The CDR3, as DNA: TGTGCCAGCAGTGAAGGCTCAAGGGGTCAGCCCCAGCATTTT.

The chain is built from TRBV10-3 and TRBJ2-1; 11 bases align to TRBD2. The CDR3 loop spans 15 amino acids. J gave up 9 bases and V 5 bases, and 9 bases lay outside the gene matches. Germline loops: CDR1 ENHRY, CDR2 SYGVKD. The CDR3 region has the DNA TGTGCCATCAGTTCCTTAGCGGGAGGGCCGAGTGAGCAGTTCTTC. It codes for CAISSLAGGPSEQFF.

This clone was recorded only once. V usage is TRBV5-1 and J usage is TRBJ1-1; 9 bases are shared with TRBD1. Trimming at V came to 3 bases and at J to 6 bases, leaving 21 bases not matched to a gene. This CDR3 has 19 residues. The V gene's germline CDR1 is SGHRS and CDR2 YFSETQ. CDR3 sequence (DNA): TGCGCCAGCAGCTGGGAGACAGGGGGACAGAGATTTTCTGTAGCTGAAGCTTTCTTT. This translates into CASSWETGGQRFSVAEAFF.

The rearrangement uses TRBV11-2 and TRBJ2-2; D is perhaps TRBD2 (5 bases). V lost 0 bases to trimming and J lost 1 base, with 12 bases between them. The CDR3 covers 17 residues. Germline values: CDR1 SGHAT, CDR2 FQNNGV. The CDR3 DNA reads TGTGCCAGCAGCTTAGATCCGAGGGCGGGGAACACCGGGGAGCTGTTTTTT. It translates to CASSLDPRAGNTGELFF.

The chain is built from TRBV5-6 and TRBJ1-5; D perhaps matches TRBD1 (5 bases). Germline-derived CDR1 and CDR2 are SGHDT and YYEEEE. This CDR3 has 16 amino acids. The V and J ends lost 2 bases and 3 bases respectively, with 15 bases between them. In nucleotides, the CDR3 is TGTGCCAGCAGCTTCGGGTCAGGGCGAGACAATCAGCCCCAGCATTTT. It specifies CASSFGSGRDNQPQHF.

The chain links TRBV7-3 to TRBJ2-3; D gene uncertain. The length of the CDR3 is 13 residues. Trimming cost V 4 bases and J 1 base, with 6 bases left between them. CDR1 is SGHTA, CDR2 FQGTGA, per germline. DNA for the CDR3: TGTGCCAGCAGCTCCCTCCGCACAGATACGCAGTATTTT. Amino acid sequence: CASSSLRTDTQYF.

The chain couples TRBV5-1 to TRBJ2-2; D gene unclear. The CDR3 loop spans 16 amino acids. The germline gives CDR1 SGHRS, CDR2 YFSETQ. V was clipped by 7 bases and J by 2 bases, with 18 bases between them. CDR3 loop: CASLALPHQNTGELFF. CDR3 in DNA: TGCGCCAGCCTTGCTCTACCCCACCAAAACACCGGGGAGCTGTTTTTT.

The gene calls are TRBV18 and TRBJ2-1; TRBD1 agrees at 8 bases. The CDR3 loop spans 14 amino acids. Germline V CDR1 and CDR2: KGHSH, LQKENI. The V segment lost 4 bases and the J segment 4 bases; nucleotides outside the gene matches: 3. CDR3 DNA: TGTGCCAGCTCACTGGGGACAGGTTACAATGAGCAGTTCTTC. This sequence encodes CASSLGTGYNEQFF.